The entry below describes one T cell receptor beta chain. Its target is unknown. This sample was taken from a study of T-cell memory formation after mild COVID-19. Study information: TCR clusters mostly belonged to single donors. Study results and limitations: Contracting CD4+ clones lay largely in CM and EM, with CD8+ ones residing in EMRA. CD4/CD8 balance characterized clones contracting day 15 to 85, and CD4+ skew characterized later expanders.

cDNA libraries for TCR alpha and TCR beta, carrying sample barcodes and UMIs, came from 5'RACE with constant-segment primers. TCRdb independently ran MiXCR on the 5' RACE reads; one entry per CDR3 protein. The repertoire includes fewer than 700,000 distinct CDR3 sequences, approximately 21% of them detected once, and around 7.7% sits in the top ten. The CDR3 has 11 amino acids. V lost 4 bases to trimming and J lost 10 bases; unmatched junction nucleotides: 2. Germline CDR1 SGHNT, CDR2 YYREEE (reference sequence). The receptor was isolated from an adult woman who had mild COVID-19 (a few samples of this study predate the infection). Cell type and time point are not known. Source material: PBMCs or a T cell subset sorted from them (not recorded which). The chain recombines TRBV5-4 with TRBJ2-1, with TRBD2 identical over 7 bases. The CDR3 loop reads CASSERDEQFF. The CDR3 bases are TGTGCCAGCAGCGAGCGGGACGAGCAGTTCTTC. Full variable domain (outside the CDR3, taken from reference TRBV5-4 and TRBJ2-1): ETGVTQSPTHLIKTRGQQVTLRCSSQSGHNTVSWYQQALGQGPQFIFQYYREEENGRGNFPPRFSGLQFPNYSSELNVNALELDDSALYLCASSERDEQFFGPGTRLTVL.